A selection of T cell receptor beta chains follows, all from one sample in a study of blood T cell repertoires in COVID-19. Generated by immunoSEQ multiplex PCR, the TCRdb table keeps only in-frame clones and is missing some. The table has about 250,000 clones, 85% to 95% seen once. The material sequenced was PBMCs or T cells enriched from blood (not recorded which). These receptor sequences come from a woman aged 18-29 years who had recovered from COVID-19. Both conserved end residues are part of each CDR3. The order of the fields is V gene, D gene, J gene, clone size, CDR3 DNA, CDR3 protein. A D gene is named only where the DNA matches it firmly. Some rows mark clone size as missing; the rest say once, few, many or name a class of expanded clone.

V gene: TRBV9; D gene: .; J gene: TRBJ1-2; clone size: .; CDR3 DNA: TGTGCCAGCAGCGTAGAGCCGGGTTATGGCTACACCTTC; CDR3 protein: CASSVEPGYGYTF
V gene: TRBV25-1; D gene: .; J gene: TRBJ1-1; clone size: few; CDR3 DNA: TGTGCCAGTATGTACGGGGGGCGGTTGAACACTGAAGCTTTCTTT; CDR3 protein: CASMYGGRLNTEAFF
V gene: TRBV6-1; D gene: TRBD1; J gene: TRBJ2-7; clone size: .; CDR3 DNA: TGTGCCAGCAGTGATTGGGGACAGACATCATACGAGCAGTACTTC; CDR3 protein: CASSDWGQTSYEQYF
V gene: TRBV7-8; D gene: .; J gene: TRBJ2-3; clone size: .; CDR3 DNA: TGTGCCACCGCGGGGAGCACAGATACGCAGTATTTT; CDR3 protein: CATAGSTDTQYF
V gene: TRBV19; D gene: TRBD2; J gene: TRBJ2-5; clone size: .; CDR3 DNA: TGTGCCAGTAGTATAGATACGGGGGGTGGAGAGACCCAGTACTTC; CDR3 protein: CASSIDTGGGETQYF
V gene: TRBV10-3; D gene: .; J gene: TRBJ1-2; clone size: .; CDR3 DNA: TGTGCCATCAGCCCCGTGGAGTATGGCTACACCTTC; CDR3 protein: CAISPVEYGYTF
V gene: TRBV6-1; D gene: .; J gene: TRBJ2-3; clone size: .; CDR3 DNA: TGTGCCAGCAGTGAAGCTGCTCGGTTAGATACGCAGTATTTT; CDR3 protein: CASSEAARLDTQYF
V gene: TRBV27; D gene: .; J gene: TRBJ1-6; clone size: once; CDR3 DNA: TGTGCCAGCAGTTTGGGGAGCTCCTATAATTCACCCCTCCACTTT; CDR3 protein: CASSLGSSYNSPLHF
V gene: TRBV5-1; D gene: .; J gene: TRBJ1-4; clone size: .; CDR3 DNA: TGCGCCAGCAGCTTGGGCGGGGCTGAAGAAAAACTGTTTTTT; CDR3 protein: CASSLGGAEEKLFF
V gene: TRBV9; D gene: TRBD2; J gene: TRBJ2-3; clone size: .; CDR3 DNA: TGTGCCAGCAGCGGATCTAGCGGGGGGGCTGGGGATACGCAGTATTTT; CDR3 protein: CASSGSSGGAGDTQYF
V gene: TRBV7-3; D gene: TRBD1; J gene: TRBJ1-1; clone size: .; CDR3 DNA: TGTGCCAGCAGCCCACAGGGGATGAACACTGAAGCTTTCTTT; CDR3 protein: CASSPQGMNTEAFF
V gene: TRBV7-9; D gene: .; J gene: TRBJ1-4; clone size: .; CDR3 DNA: TGTGCCAGCAGCTTAGGGGTGACGGGAATGAATGAAAAACTGTTTTTT; CDR3 protein: CASSLGVTGMNEKLFF
V gene: TRBV10-3; D gene: TRBD2; J gene: TRBJ2-5; clone size: .; CDR3 DNA: TGTGCCAGCTCACTAGCGGAGCAAGAGACCCAGTACTTC; CDR3 protein: CASSLAEQETQYF
V gene: TRBV28; D gene: TRBD1; J gene: TRBJ1-6; clone size: .; CDR3 DNA: TGTGCCAGCAGTGTGGGACAGGGTTATTCACCCCTCCACTTT; CDR3 protein: CASSVGQGYSPLHF
V gene: TRBV9; D gene: TRBD1; J gene: TRBJ2-5; clone size: once; CDR3 DNA: TGTGCCAGCGGCCCCGGGACAGGGGCTAATGGGGAGACCCAGTACTTC; CDR3 protein: CASGPGTGANGETQYF
V gene: TRBV7-9; D gene: TRBD2; J gene: TRBJ2-5; clone size: .; CDR3 DNA: TGTGCCAGCAGCTTCGGGGGGACGCTTCAAGAGACCCAGTACTTC; CDR3 protein: CASSFGGTLQETQYF
V gene: TRBV29-1; D gene: TRBD2; J gene: TRBJ2-3; clone size: .; CDR3 DNA: TGCAGCGCCCAGGCCGGACTAGCGGGGGGGGGAGATACGCAGTATTTT; CDR3 protein: CSAQAGLAGGGDTQYF
V gene: TRBV3-1/TRBV3-2; D gene: .; J gene: TRBJ1-1; clone size: .; CDR3 DNA: TGTGCCAGCAGCCAACAGGGCCCAGGTGAAGCTTTCTTT; CDR3 protein: CASSQQGPGEAFF
V gene: TRBV6-5; D gene: TRBD1; J gene: TRBJ2-5; clone size: .; CDR3 DNA: TGTGCCAGCACCACAGGGGGCAGAGAGACCCAGTACTTC; CDR3 protein: CASTTGGRETQYF
V gene: TRBV19; D gene: TRBD1; J gene: TRBJ1-5; clone size: .; CDR3 DNA: TGTGCCAGTAGTACCGGACAGGGATTAGGGCCCCAGCATTTT; CDR3 protein: CASSTGQGLGPQHF
V gene: TRBV18; D gene: .; J gene: TRBJ1-3; clone size: .; CDR3 DNA: TGTGCCAGCTCAAGCACAGGGTCCTACTCTGGAAACACCATATATTTT; CDR3 protein: CASSSTGSYSGNTIYF
V gene: TRBV6-2/TRBV6-3; D gene: .; J gene: TRBJ2-7; clone size: .; CDR3 DNA: TGTGCCAGCAGCTGGGGGGCCTACGAGCAGTACTTC; CDR3 protein: CASSWGAYEQYF